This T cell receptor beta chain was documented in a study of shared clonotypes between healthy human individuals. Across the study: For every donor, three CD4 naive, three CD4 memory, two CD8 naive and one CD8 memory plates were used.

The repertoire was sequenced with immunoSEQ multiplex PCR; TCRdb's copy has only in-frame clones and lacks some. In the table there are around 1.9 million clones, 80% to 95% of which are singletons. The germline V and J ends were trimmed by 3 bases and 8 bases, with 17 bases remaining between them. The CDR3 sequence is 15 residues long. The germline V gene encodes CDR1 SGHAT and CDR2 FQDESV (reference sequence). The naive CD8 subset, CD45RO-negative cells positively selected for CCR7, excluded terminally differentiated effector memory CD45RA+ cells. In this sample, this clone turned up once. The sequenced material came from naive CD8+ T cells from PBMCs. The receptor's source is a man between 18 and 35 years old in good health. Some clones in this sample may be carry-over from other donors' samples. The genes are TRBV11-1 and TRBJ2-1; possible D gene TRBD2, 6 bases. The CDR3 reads CASSFSREIIDEQFF. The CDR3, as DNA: TGTGCCAGCAGCTTTTCTCGGGAGATTATTGATGAGCAGTTCTTC. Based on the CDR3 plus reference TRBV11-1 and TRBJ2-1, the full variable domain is EAEVAQSPRYKITEKSQAVAFWCDPISGHATLYWYRQILGQGPELLVQFQDESVVDDSQLPKDRFSAERLKGVDSTLKIQPAELGDSAMYLCASSFSREIIDEQFFGPGTRLTVL.